Below, 16 T cell receptor beta chains from the same sample are listed, as sequenced in a study of cytomegalovirus exposure and HLA in healthy donors. The PCR was carried out with 60 Vbeta primers and 13 Jbeta primers. The method was immunoSEQ multiplex PCR; TCRdb's version includes in-frame clones alone and lacks a portion of them. Of some 94,000 clones detected, 69% appear once; the ten largest clones hold approximately 2.9%. Sequencing was performed on PBMCs. These receptors were taken from a man aged 50 to 59 in good health and CMV-seronegative.

The chain has TRBV29-1 and TRBJ1-2, with 9 nucleotides matching TRBD1. Germline assignment: CDR1 SQVTM and CDR2 ANQGSEA. This CDR3 spans 13 amino acids. V gave up 4 bases and J gave up 8 bases; unmatched junction bases: 8. CDR3 sequence: CSVAGQGLSGYTF. CDR3 DNA: TGCAGCGTTGCTGGACAGGGGTTGAGCGGCTACACCTTC.

The chain couples TRBV4-2 to TRBJ1-5; D not certain. The germline gives CDR1 LGHNA, CDR2 YNFKEQ. V was clipped by 1 base and J by 6 bases, with 13 bases between them. The CDR3 spans 15 residues. The CDR3 region is CASSQVVADFQPQHF. Here the CDR3 DNA reads TGTGCCAGCAGCCAAGTTGTGGCGGATTTTCAGCCCCAGCATTTT.

This clone was recorded a few times. This sequence joins TRBV5-8 and TRBJ1-5, with 9 bases identical to TRBD1. V lost 4 bases and J lost 0; bases outside the gene matches: 11. The germline gives CDR1 SGHTS, CDR2 YDEGEE. CDR3 length equals 18 residues. The CDR3 is CASSRDRGGTYSNQPQHF. The DNA of the CDR3 is TGTGCCAGCAGCCGCGACAGGGGGGGGACTTATAGCAATCAGCCCCAGCATTTT.

The chain employs TRBV10-2 and TRBJ2-7; 14 bases agree with TRBD2. V shed 6 bases and J 4 bases; nucleotides not matched to a gene: 11. Looked up from germline, CDR1 is WSHSY and CDR2 is SAAADI. CDR3 size: 17 residues. The DNA for the CDR3 is TGCGCCAGCAGCCGACTAGCGGGGGGGCCCCATGGGTACGAGCAGTACTTC. Translating gives CASSRLAGGPHGYEQYF.

V is TRBV9 and J is TRBJ2-3; 10 bases are a match to TRBD2. The V gene's germline CDR1 is SGDLS and CDR2 YYNGEE. The CDR3 is made up of 16 amino acids. V lost 0 bases and J lost 3; bases outside the gene matches: 4. The CDR3 DNA sequence: TGTGCCAGCAGCGTAGAGGCTAGCGGGAGAACAGATACGCAGTATTTT. This translates into CASSVEASGRTDTQYF.

The gene calls are TRBV28 and TRBJ2-5; 9 bases are a match to TRBD2. The germline V gene encodes CDR1 MDHEN and CDR2 SYDVKM. The ends lost 7 bases at V and 8 bases at J; junction bases unmatched: 17. The CDR3 totals 16 residues. The chain's CDR3 is CASTTLGGRGGSTQYF. CDR3 DNA sequence: TGTGCCAGCACCACCCTCGGCGGGCGGGGGGGATCCACCCAGTACTTC. Together with reference TRBV28 and TRBJ2-5, the CDR3 gives the full variable domain: DVKVTQSSRYLVKRTGEKVFLECVQDMDHENMFWYRQDPGLGLRLIYFSYDVKMKEKGDIPEGYSVSREKKERFSLILESASTNQTSMYLCASTTLGGRGGSTQYFGPGTRLLVL.

CDR3 in amino acids: CASSYGQGASYEQYV. The DNA for the CDR3 is TGTGCCAGCAGTTACGGCCAGGGGGCTTCCTACGAGCAGTACGTC. The chain employs TRBV6-5 and TRBJ2-7; 8 bases agree with TRBD1. This CDR3 spans 15 amino acids. CDR1 is MNHEY and CDR2 is SVGAGI in the germline V gene. After removal of 2 bases from V and 1 base from J, the junction contained 4 bases not matched to a gene.

The chain couples TRBV18 to TRBJ2-3, with TRBD2 matching over 9 bases. Trimming removed 3 bases from V and 5 bases from J; junction bases left unmatched: 6. The CDR3 covers 15 residues. Germline V gives CDR1 KGHSH, CDR2 LQKENI. CDR3 sequence (DNA): TGTGCCAGCTCACCCACGCTAGCGGGGTTAGATACGCAGTATTTT. Translation: CASSPTLAGLDTQYF.

The V call is TRBV7-3, the J call TRBJ2-7; possibly TRBD1 for D (6 bases). The CDR3 is 13 residues long. Trimming removed 3 bases from V and 3 bases from J, with 9 bases in between. Germline loops: CDR1 SGHTA, CDR2 FQGTGA. The CDR3 DNA sequence: TGTGCCAGCAGCTTGGAAGGGGGCTACGAGCAGTACTTC. Translation: CASSLEGGYEQYF. Based on the CDR3 plus reference TRBV7-3 and TRBJ2-7, the full variable domain is GAGVSQTPSNKVTEKGKYVELRCDPISGHTALYWYRQSLGQGPEFLIYFQGTGAADDSGLPNDRFFAVRPEGSVSTLKIQRTERGDSAVYLCASSLEGGYEQYFGPGTRLTVT.

The rearrangement joins TRBV19 to TRBJ2-3; the match to TRBD2 covers 7 bases. Looked up from germline, CDR1 is LNHDA and CDR2 is SQIVND (reference sequence). With 7 bases clipped from V and 2 bases from J, the junction kept 3 bases outside the gene matches. This CDR3 has 13 amino acids. The CDR3 loop is CASTSGTTDTQYF. In DNA form, the CDR3 reads TGTGCCAGTACGAGCGGGACCACAGATACGCAGTATTTT.

The chain links TRBV14 to TRBJ1-2; TRBD1 agrees at 8 bases. V was pared by 3 bases and J by 4 bases, with 7 bases of the junction left unmatched. The CDR3 totals 15 residues. The germline CDR1 and CDR2 sequences are SGHDN and FVKESK. The CDR3 reads CASSQNKGQGYGYTF. The CDR3 nucleotides are TGTGCCAGCAGCCAGAACAAAGGACAGGGCTATGGCTACACCTTC. The whole variable domain, remainder taken from reference TRBV14 and TRBJ1-2, is EAGVTQFPSHSVIEKGQTVTLRCDPISGHDNLYWYRRVMGKEIKFLLHFVKESKQDESGMPNNRFLAERTGGTYSTLKVQPAELEDSGVYFCASSQNKGQGYGYTFGSGTRLTVV.

The chain couples TRBV7-2 to TRBJ2-5, with TRBD2 matching over 11 bases. The CDR3 length is 15 residues. Per germline, CDR1 SGHTA and CDR2 FQGNSA. Losses at the gene ends were 6 bases for V and 8 bases for J; bases not matched to a gene: 11. The CDR3 here is CASRLLAGASETQYF. CDR3 nucleotide sequence: TGTGCCAGCAGATTACTAGCGGGGGCTTCGGAAACCCAGTACTTC.

The rearrangement joins TRBV4-1 to TRBJ2-7, with 7 nucleotides matching TRBD2. The CDR3 consists of 14 residues. CDR1 and CDR2 (germline): MGHRA, YSYEKL. Losses at the gene ends were 4 bases for V and 0 bases for J; bases not matched to a gene: 3. The CDR3 loop is CASSPGLPSYEQYF. The CDR3 DNA reads as TGCGCCAGCAGCCCGGGACTACCCTCCTACGAGCAGTACTTC.

This chain links TRBV19 with TRBJ2-2, with D perhaps matching TRBD2 (5 bases). Germline CDR1 reads LNHDA; CDR2 reads SQIVND (reference sequence). This CDR3 spans 14 amino acids. V was pared by 5 bases and J by 5 bases, with 12 bases between. The CDR3 bases are TGTGCCAGTAGTCCGCCCAGAGGGACCGGGGAGCTGTTTTTT. Its translation is CASSPPRGTGELFF.

The V call is TRBV19, the J call TRBJ1-1; D call uncertain. The V and J ends lost 3 bases and 1 base respectively, with 6 bases between them. The CDR3 sequence is 13 residues long. Germline V CDR1 and CDR2: LNHDA, SQIVND (reference sequence). CDR3 in DNA: TGTGCCAGTAGTATTGGAGGGAACACTGAAGCTTTCTTT. Its protein is CASSIGGNTEAFF.

V is TRBV27 and J is TRBJ2-5, with D possibly being TRBD2 (5 bases). V was cut by 6 bases and J by 0 bases, with 11 bases left in between. The CDR3 length is 14 residues. Germline assignment: CDR1 MNHEY and CDR2 SMNVEV (reference sequence). Written as DNA, the CDR3 is TGTGCCAGCAGGAGGAGGTTGTACCAAGAGACCCAGTACTTC. Protein product: CASRRRLYQETQYF.